These 22 T cell receptor beta chains originate from one sample sequenced in a study of blood T cell repertoires in COVID-19. Sequencing was performed with immunoSEQ multiplex PCR; in TCRdb, only in-frame clones are kept and a portion is missing. This table has 180,000 or so clones, 88% appearing once. Material: peripheral blood. These receptors all stem from a man between 18 and 35 years old with active or convalescent COVID-19.

This clone turned up a few times. This sequence joins TRBV18 and TRBJ2-1; TRBD2 matches 8 bases. The CDR3 consists of 16 residues. Unmatched junction bases numbered 7, after V lost 2 bases and J lost 4 bases. Germline V CDR1 and CDR2: KGHSH, LQKENI. The CDR3 nucleotides are TGTGCCAGCTCACCATCGTTACTAGCGGAGTACAATGAGCAGTTCTTC. Amino acid sequence: CASSPSLLAEYNEQFF. Full variable domain (remainder filled in from reference TRBV18 and TRBJ2-1): NAGVMQNPRHLVRRRGQEARLRCSPMKGHSHVYWYRQLPEEGLKFMVYLQKENIIDESGMPKERFSAEFPKEGPSILRIQQVVRGDSAAYFCASSPSLLAEYNEQFFGPGTRLTVL.

The CDR3 loop reads CASSLFLANGGYTF. The CDR3 region has the DNA TGTGCCAGCAGTTTGTTTCTTGCAAACGGTGGCTACACCTTC. The chain carries TRBV28 and TRBJ1-2; D uncertain. The CDR3 runs to 14 residues. Germline CDR1 is MDHEN and CDR2 is SYDVKM. Trimming shortened V by 3 bases and J by 7 bases, and 15 bases separated the two germline ends.

The chain recombines TRBV6-1 with TRBJ1-2; TRBD1 agrees at 7 bases. Germline CDR1 reads MNHNS; CDR2 reads SASEGT. The CDR3 runs to 15 residues. J gave up 0 bases and V 1 base, and 2 bases lay outside the gene matches. In DNA form, the CDR3 reads TGTGCCAGCAGTGAAGGGACAGGTACTAACTATGGCTACACCTTC. It translates to CASSEGTGTNYGYTF.

The chain combines TRBV7-3 with TRBJ2-3, with D perhaps TRBD2 (6 bases). This CDR3 comprises 14 residues. Per the germline V gene, CDR1 is SGHTA and CDR2 is FQGTGA. V lost 5 bases and J lost 0, with 9 bases in between. The CDR3 loop is CASSNGGSTDTQYF. The CDR3 region has the DNA TGTGCCAGCAGCAACGGGGGAAGCACAGATACGCAGTATTTT.

The chain is built from TRBV7-3 and TRBJ1-2; 7 positions agree with TRBD1. The CDR3 sequence is 19 residues long. Germline V gene sequence: CDR1 SGHTA, CDR2 FQGTGA. V lost 2 bases and J lost 6; bases outside the gene matches: 21. The DNA for the CDR3 is TGTGCCAGCAGCTTATGGCCCGGGGGCGCAGGGGGATCTATGGATGGCTACACCTTC. Residues: CASSLWPGGAGGSMDGYTF.

J is TRBJ2-7 and V is TRBV3-1 (or the pseudogene TRBV3-2); 10 bases fit TRBD1. The V gene end was trimmed by 2 bases and the J gene end by 3 bases; junction bases not matched to a gene: 7. Germline CDR1 LGHDT, CDR2 YNNKEL (reference sequence). CDR3 size: 16 residues. In nucleotides, the CDR3 is TGTGCCAGCAGCCAACCGGGACAGGGGAACTACTACGAGCAGTACTTC. Translating gives CASSQPGQGNYYEQYF.

With regard to this clone: The germline gene is not matched at one end of the junction; a read error may be the cause. The chain has TRBV12-5 and TRBJ2-3; 7 bases map to TRBD1. Germline-derived CDR1 and CDR2 are LGHNT and FRNRAP. CDR3 length: 17 amino acids. The CDR3 reads CASARTNRGAGTDTQYF. The CDR3 DNA reads as TGTGCCAGTGCCCGAACTAACAGGGGTGCGGGCACAGATACGCAGTATTTT.

V gene TRBV12-3 or TRBV12-4 combines with J gene TRBJ2-3; D not certain. Trimming shortened V by 5 bases and J by 4 bases, and 7 bases separated the two germline ends. This CDR3 is 12 amino acids long. CDR3 sequence: CASSQRPDTQYF. In DNA form, the CDR3 reads TGTGCCAGCAGTCAGAGGCCAGATACGCAGTATTTT.

The chain employs TRBV2 and TRBJ2-1; no firm D call. CDR3 length equals 10 residues. V dropped 9 bases and J dropped 5 bases, with 5 bases sitting between them. Germline CDR1 SNHLY, CDR2 FYNNEI. CDR3 nucleotides: TGTGCCAGACTGAACAATGAGCAGTTCTTC. Translated: CARLNNEQFF.

This clone was picked up one time. The rearrangement joins TRBV23-1 to TRBJ1-1, with D unresolved. TRBV23-1 is an ORF, and what it does is uncertain. V was pared by 6 bases and J by 2 bases, with 19 bases between. The CDR3 is 16 residues long. CDR3 nucleotide sequence: TGCGCCAGCAGCCCCAGGAGGCCTAAGATAAACACTGAAGCTTTCTTT. Amino acids: CASSPRRPKINTEAFF.

J is TRBJ1-1 and V is TRBV11-1, with D possibly TRBD1 on 5 matching bases. Between the trimmed V and J ends, which lost 4 bases and 3 bases, there was a span of 15 bases. Germline assignment: CDR1 SGHAT and CDR2 FQDESV (reference sequence). The CDR3 covers 15 residues. DNA of the CDR3: TGTGCCAGCAGCTCAGGTCGGGGGTGGGACACTGAAGCTTTCTTT. Encoded protein: CASSSGRGWDTEAFF.

V gene TRBV3-1 (or the pseudogene TRBV3-2) combines with J gene TRBJ1-2, with D possibly being TRBD1 (5 bases). The CDR3 runs 15 residues. Germline CDR1 is LGHDT and CDR2 is YNNKEL (reference sequence). Trimming took 5 bases from V and 6 from J, leaving 19 bases between them. The CDR3 DNA is TGTGCCAGCAGCGCCGGCAGCAGGGCTTGGGATGGCTACACCTTC. This translates into CASSAGSRAWDGYTF.

The chain has TRBV13 and TRBJ2-7; 11 bases agree with TRBD1. Unmatched junction bases numbered 4, after V lost 0 bases and J lost 6 bases. In germline, CDR1 is PRHDT, CDR2 FYEKMQ (reference sequence). The CDR3 totals 15 residues. The CDR3 DNA reads TGTGCCAGCAGCTTAGGCGGACAGGGGGCCTCCGAGCAGTACTTC. It translates to CASSLGGQGASEQYF.

This clone was seen more than once but under ten times. The rearrangement joins TRBV5-1 to TRBJ1-6; D possibly corresponds to TRBD1 (6 bases). V was pared by 4 bases and J by 6 bases, with 17 bases between. CDR1 is SGHRS, CDR2 YFSETQ, per germline. CDR3 length equals 16 residues. CDR3 sequence reads: CASSLEGQGINSPLHF. The DNA for the CDR3 is TGCGCCAGCAGCCTAGAGGGGCAGGGGATTAATTCACCCCTCCACTTT. Looking up the rest from reference TRBV5-1 and TRBJ1-6 gives the full variable domain: KAGVTQTPRYLIKTRGQQVTLSCSPISGHRSVSWYQQTPGQGLQFLFEYFSETQRNKGNFPGRFSGRQFSNSRSEMNVSTLELGDSALYLCASSLEGQGINSPLHFGNGTRLTVT.

The chain combines TRBV9 with TRBJ2-1, with 11 bases fitting TRBD2. CDR1 and CDR2 (germline): SGDLS, YYNGEE. The length of the CDR3 is 15 residues. Trimming took 4 bases from V and 6 from J; bases not matched to a gene: 6. CDR3 sequence reads: CASSIELAGVNEQFF. For the CDR3, the DNA is TGTGCCAGCAGCATTGAACTAGCGGGAGTCAATGAGCAGTTCTTC.

This chain links TRBV7-8 with TRBJ2-1; 9 bases fit TRBD2. V gave up 0 bases and J gave up 8 bases; unmatched junction bases: 5. This CDR3 spans 15 amino acids. CDR1 SGHVS and CDR2 FQNEAQ come from the germline V gene. The CDR3 DNA is TGTGCCAGCAGCTTAGCGATAGCGGGAGCAGATGAGCAGTTCTTC. Translated, it gives CASSLAIAGADEQFF.

The rearrangement joins TRBV5-1 to TRBJ2-1; 11 bases match TRBD2. The CDR3 runs to 15 residues. V was pared by 7 bases and J by 6 bases, with 9 bases of the junction left unmatched. The germline V gene encodes CDR1 SGHRS and CDR2 YFSETQ. CDR3 bases: TGCGCCAGCGTGTCTTTAGCGGGAGGGTCCAATGAGCAGTTCTTC. Protein: CASVSLAGGSNEQFF.

The CDR3 DNA is TGTGCCAGCCGAGAGGGTTCTGATTCACCCCTCCACTTT. This codes for CASREGSDSPLHF. This chain joins TRBV6-5 and TRBJ1-6, with D unclear. The ends were cut back, 8 bases at V and 8 bases at J, with 13 bases in the middle. CDR1 is MNHEY and CDR2 is SVGAGI in the germline V gene. This CDR3 has 13 amino acids.

In this sample, this clone turned up once. This chain joins TRBV7-2 and TRBJ2-7; 11 nucleotides agree with TRBD2. Germline V CDR1 and CDR2: SGHTA, FQGNSA. V shed 3 bases, J shed 3 bases, and the junction held 4 bases outside the gene matches. This CDR3 spans 15 amino acids. CDR3 sequence reads: CASSFGTSGGYEQYF. The DNA for the CDR3 is TGTGCCAGCAGCTTTGGGACTAGCGGAGGCTACGAGCAGTACTTC.

This chain connects TRBV7-6 to TRBJ1-3; 8 bases map to TRBD1. With V trimmed by 5 bases and J by 0 bases, 3 bases remained unmatched. This CDR3 is built from 15 residues. Germline V gene data show CDR1 as SGHVS and CDR2 as FNYEAQ. CDR3 sequence (DNA): TGTGCCAGCAGCCCTCAGGGGGCCTCTGGAAACACCATATATTTT. Its protein is CASSPQGASGNTIYF.

The V and J genes are TRBV27 and TRBJ1-6, with D possibly TRBD1 on 5 matching bases. Germline-derived CDR1 and CDR2 are MNHEY and SMNVEV (reference sequence). Trimming took off 0 bases at V and 9 bases at J, with 9 bases between the two ends. The CDR3 covers 14 residues. The CDR3 region has the DNA TGTGCCAGCAGTTTATCAGGGCAGGGTTCACCCCTCCACTTT. Its protein is CASSLSGQGSPLHF.

The CDR3 sequence: CATSIGQGPNTIYF. For the CDR3, the DNA is TGTGCCACCAGCATAGGACAGGGGCCTAACACCATATATTTT. The rearrangement joins TRBV15 to TRBJ1-3; 9 bases fit TRBD1. The CDR3 runs to 14 residues. Germline lookup yields CDR1 LNHNV and CDR2 YYDKDF (reference sequence). The trim removed 4 bases at V and 7 bases at J, leaving 5 bases unmatched.